A single sample gave rise to the 19 T cell receptor beta chains below, sequenced in a study of blood T cells in healthy people across ages. Using a J-beta primer mix together with a sample-barcoded 5' primer, a second PCR was run for roughly 6 to 12 cycles. MiXCR, applied by TCRdb to the 5' RACE reads, yields one record per CDR3 protein. The table lists about 970,000 distinct CDR3 sequences, approximately 50% of them singletons. The sequencing input was blood. The receptors derive from a woman in her fifties or sixties in good health.

The chain joins TRBV5-1 to TRBJ2-5; D possibly uses TRBD1 or TRBD2 (5 bases each). Germline V gene lookup returns CDR1 SGHRS and CDR2 YFSETQ. CDR3 length: 14 residues. Trimming took 4 bases from V and 11 from J, leaving 21 bases between them. CDR3 in amino acids: CASSPGTGRGEQYF. The CDR3 DNA sequence: TGCGCCAGCAGCCCAGGGACGGGACGAGGGGAGCAGTACTTC.

The table lists this clonotype with a few counts. The chain combines TRBV20-1 with TRBJ2-5; D unclear. CDR3 size: 10 residues. The ends were cut back, 2 bases at V and 11 bases at J, with 9 bases in the middle. The V gene's germline CDR1 is DFQATT and CDR2 SNEGSKA (reference sequence). CDR3 nucleotide sequence: TGCAGTGCTAGAATCATGGGGCAGTACTTC. Its protein is CSARIMGQYF.

This chain uses TRBV29-1 with TRBJ2-5; no definite D call. This CDR3 has 12 amino acids. The germline V gene has CDR1 SQVTM and CDR2 ANQGSEA. Trimming shortened V by 2 bases and J by 5 bases, and 9 bases separated the two germline ends. CDR3 residues: CSVERSRETQYF. CDR3 nucleotides: TGCAGCGTTGAACGGAGTAGGGAGACCCAGTACTTC.

The J gene is TRBJ1-1, the V gene TRBV29-1; no clear D. CDR1 and CDR2 (germline): SQVTM, ANQGSEA. With 5 bases removed from V and 1 base from J, the gap between germline ends came to 5 bases. This CDR3 has 11 amino acids. The CDR3 bases are TGCAGCGTTCTCCAGAACACTGAAGCTTTCTTT. Amino acids: CSVLQNTEAFF.

V and J are TRBV3-1 and TRBJ2-2, with no clear D. V dropped 4 bases and J dropped 6 bases, with 9 bases sitting between them. Germline values: CDR1 LGHDT, CDR2 YNNKEL (reference sequence). This CDR3 spans 13 amino acids. For the CDR3, the DNA is TGTGCCAGCAGCCCTGAAAGGGCCGGGGAGCTGTTTTTT. Its translation: CASSPERAGELFF.

The chain couples TRBV5-1 to TRBJ2-3, with 7 positions matching TRBD1. Germline-derived CDR1 and CDR2 are SGHRS and YFSETQ. J gave up 6 bases and V 8 bases, and 9 bases lay outside the gene matches. This CDR3 spans 13 amino acids. As DNA, the CDR3 is TGCGCCAGTTCCCAGGGGGATGCGGATACGCAGTATTTT. Its protein product is CASSQGDADTQYF.

This clonotype was seen many times. V gene TRBV5-1 combines with J gene TRBJ2-5; D not certain. Gene TRBJ2-7 matches the end of the DNA better, so the J call may be wrong. The CDR3 loop spans 15 amino acids. CDR1 and CDR2 (germline): SGHRS, YFSETQ. CDR3 residues: CASSSARNFGYEQYF. Written as DNA, the CDR3 is TGCGCCAGCAGCTCCGCCCGGAACTTCGGCTACGAGCAGTACTTC.

The V and J genes are TRBV9 and TRBJ1-1, with D maybe TRBD1 (5 bases). CDR3 length equals 14 residues. V lost 4 bases and J lost 6, with 16 bases in between. The germline CDR1 and CDR2 sequences are SGDLS and YYNGEE. The CDR3 loop reads CASSSLREGAEAFF. The CDR3 DNA reads as TGTGCCAGCAGCTCCCTCAGGGAGGGTGCTGAAGCTTTCTTT.

Only a few counts were recorded for this clonotype. The rearrangement joins TRBV6-1 to TRBJ1-1; D perhaps matches TRBD1 (6 bases). Germline assignment: CDR1 MNHNS and CDR2 SASEGT. This CDR3 comprises 16 residues. V was pared by 5 bases and J by 3 bases, with 19 bases between. CDR3 in DNA: TGTGCCAGCAGTCGGTGGGCGGCAGGGGAGGACACTGAAGCTTTCTTT. Translated: CASSRWAAGEDTEAFF.

The rearrangement uses TRBV20-1 and TRBJ2-7; maybe TRBD2 (6 bases). The DNA end favors TRBJ2-4, so the J call may be wrong. The CDR3 loop spans 13 amino acids. CDR1 and CDR2 from the germline V gene are DFQATT and SNEGSKA (reference sequence). The CDR3 nucleotides read TGCAGTGCTCCGAAGGATGGGGGGAGCATTCAGTACTTC. Protein product: CSAPKDGGSIQYF.

The table lists this clonotype with a few counts. The chain is built from TRBV5-1 and TRBJ2-5; 8 bases map to TRBD2. Germline values: CDR1 SGHRS, CDR2 YFSETQ. The CDR3 has 17 amino acids. With V trimmed by 0 bases and J by 4 bases, 11 bases remained unmatched. CDR3 bases: TGCGCCAGCAGCTTGGTTGGAGCGGGAGTTTCGAGAGAGACCCAGTACTTC. It encodes CASSLVGAGVSRETQYF.

As DNA, the CDR3 is TGCAGCGTGATTATGGGCCCCCGTCTCAATGAGCAGTTCTTC. Translated: CSVIMGPRLNEQFF. J is TRBJ2-1 and V is TRBV29-1; D is unresolved. The CDR3 consists of 14 residues. Trimming shortened V by 6 bases and J by 6 bases, and 18 bases separated the two germline ends. Germline V lookup: CDR1 SQVTM, CDR2 ANQGSEA.

This rearrangement joins TRBV7-9 to TRBJ2-5; 7 bases fit TRBD2. The CDR3 has 15 residues. Germline lookup yields CDR1 SEHNR and CDR2 FQNEAQ (reference sequence). The junction had 18 bases not matched to a gene; V was cut back by 6 bases and J by 11 bases. CDR3 residues: CASRGSGKDYNEQYF. CDR3 in DNA: TGTGCCAGCAGGGGCAGCGGGAAAGACTACAATGAGCAGTACTTC.

This clonotype was observed a handful of times. V gene TRBV20-1 combines with J gene TRBJ2-7; 7 positions match TRBD2. J gave up 1 base and V 3 bases, and 0 bases lay outside the gene matches. The CDR3 is made up of 12 amino acids. Germline loops: CDR1 DFQATT, CDR2 SNEGSKA (reference sequence). CDR3 bases: TGCAGTGCTAGCGGGAGGTCCTACGAGCAGTACTTC. Translated, it gives CSASGRSYEQYF.

The chain joins TRBV12-3 or TRBV12-4 to TRBJ2-3; D is uncertain. This CDR3 contains 15 residues. V lost 3 bases and J lost 1, with 11 bases in between. As DNA, the CDR3 is TGTGCCAGCAGTTTGGTTGGGGTGGGCACAGATACGCAGTATTTT. This translates into CASSLVGVGTDTQYF.

The chain is built from TRBV6-2 or TRBV6-3 and TRBJ2-7, with a weak D call TRBD2 (6 bases). CDR1 and CDR2 from the germline V gene are MNHEY and SVGEGT. With 11 bases removed from V and 5 bases from J, the gap between germline ends came to 19 bases. The CDR3 sequence is 13 residues long. DNA for the CDR3: TGTGCCGAACGAAGCGGAGGGTTCCACGAGCAGTACTTC. Protein: CAERSGGFHEQYF.

This clonotype showed up just a few times. The chain couples TRBV6-6 to TRBJ2-4; 7 bases match TRBD2. CDR1 is MNHNY and CDR2 is SVGAGI in the germline V gene (reference sequence). This CDR3 is built from 15 residues. Trimming cost V 6 bases and J 4 bases; bases outside gene matches: 9. The CDR3 here is CASRGGGRSKNIQYF. CDR3 DNA: TGTGCCAGCAGGGGGGGGGGACGGTCTAAAAACATTCAGTACTTC.

The chain couples TRBV4-3 to TRBJ1-6; 8 bases align to TRBD1. The CDR3 is 19 residues long. Trimming at V came to 0 bases and at J to 10 bases, leaving 17 bases not matched to a gene. Germline CDR1 is LGHNA and CDR2 is YSLEER. The CDR3 sequence is CASSQEPDRATGRGSPLHF. CDR3 bases: TGCGCCAGCAGCCAAGAACCGGACAGGGCAACGGGGCGGGGGTCACCCCTCCACTTT.

The V and J genes are TRBV11-2 and TRBJ2-7, with 9 bases matching TRBD2. V gave up 5 bases and J gave up 1 base; unmatched junction bases: 12. This CDR3 has 17 amino acids. Germline lookup yields CDR1 SGHAT and CDR2 FQNNGV. The CDR3 protein is CASSTAYGTSRSYEQYF. The CDR3 DNA reads as TGTGCCAGCAGCACCGCGTACGGGACTAGCCGTTCCTACGAGCAGTACTTC.